This is a list of T cell receptor beta chains from one sample in a study of CD8 T cells in ankylosing spondylitis. TCRdb reprocessed the 5' RACE reads with MiXCR, giving one entry per CDR3 protein. Of around 30,000 distinct CDR3 sequences listed, about 5.3% were seen once; the top ten hold around 1.8%. Sequenced: blood, either unsorted or a sorted T cell fraction (not recorded which). These receptors were collected from a female donor with ankylosing spondylitis or in good health (not recorded which). Both conserved end residues are part of each CDR3. Fields, in order: J gene, D gene, clone size, CDR3 length, V gene, CDR3 protein, CDR3 DNA. A D gene is named only where the DNA matches it firmly. Clone size is given for some rows only: seen once, a few or many times, or a class if the clone is expanded.

J gene: TRBJ2-3
D gene: TRBD2
clone size: few
CDR3 length: 18
V gene: TRBV9
CDR3 protein: CASSAPSGRDSSTDTQYF
CDR3 DNA: TGTGCCAGCAGCGCCCCTAGCGGGAGAGATTCTAGCACAGATACGCAGTATTTT

J gene: TRBJ2-7
D gene: .
clone size: .
CDR3 length: 15
V gene: TRBV9
CDR3 protein: CASSVEAGTVNEQYF
CDR3 DNA: TGTGCCAGCAGCGTAGAGGCGGGAACGGTGAACGAGCAGTACTTC

J gene: TRBJ1-2
D gene: .
clone size: many
CDR3 length: 15
V gene: TRBV9
CDR3 protein: CASSARSEGRSAYTF
CDR3 DNA: TGTGCCAGCAGCGCCCGAAGCGAGGGCAGGTCGGCCTACACCTTC

J gene: TRBJ1-2
D gene: .
clone size: few
CDR3 length: 13
V gene: TRBV9
CDR3 protein: CASSAGTNYGYTF
CDR3 DNA: TGTGCCAGCAGCGCAGGGACTAACTATGGCTACACCTTC

J gene: TRBJ2-3
D gene: TRBD1
clone size: few
CDR3 length: 16
V gene: TRBV9
CDR3 protein: CASSVEGTGYLDTQYF
CDR3 DNA: TGTGCCAGCAGCGTAGAAGGGACAGGGTACTTAGATACGCAGTATTTT

J gene: TRBJ2-7
D gene: .
clone size: many
CDR3 length: 14
V gene: TRBV9
CDR3 protein: CASSVTGKAAEQYF
CDR3 DNA: TGTGCCAGCAGCGTAACAGGGAAGGCGGCCGAGCAGTACTTC

J gene: TRBJ2-2
D gene: TRBD2
clone size: many
CDR3 length: 14
V gene: TRBV9
CDR3 protein: CASSLREYTGELFF
CDR3 DNA: TGTGCCAGCAGCTTGCGGGAGTACACCGGGGAGCTGTTTTTT

J gene: TRBJ2-2
D gene: .
clone size: many
CDR3 length: 14
V gene: TRBV9
CDR3 protein: CASSVAEDSGELFF
CDR3 DNA: TGTGCCAGCAGCGTAGCGGAGGATAGCGGGGAGCTGTTTTTT

J gene: TRBJ2-7
D gene: TRBD1
clone size: .
CDR3 length: 16
V gene: TRBV9
CDR3 protein: CASSRQGARVLDEQYF
CDR3 DNA: TGTGCCAGCAGCCGACAGGGGGCCCGAGTGTTAGACGAGCAGTACTTC

J gene: TRBJ1-5
D gene: TRBD1
clone size: many
CDR3 length: 18
V gene: TRBV9
CDR3 protein: CASSGYAGVGTDHQPQHF
CDR3 DNA: TGTGCCAGCAGCGGTTACGCCGGAGTAGGGACAGACCATCAGCCCCAGCATTTT

J gene: TRBJ2-1
D gene: .
clone size: many
CDR3 length: 15
V gene: TRBV9
CDR3 protein: CASSPSWSSYNEQFF
CDR3 DNA: TGTGCCAGCAGTCCCAGCTGGAGCTCCTACAATGAGCAGTTCTTC

J gene: TRBJ1-2
D gene: .
clone size: many
CDR3 length: 13
V gene: TRBV9
CDR3 protein: CASSTRDVYGYTF
CDR3 DNA: TGTGCCAGCAGCACACGGGACGTCTATGGCTACACCTTC

J gene: TRBJ2-3
D gene: TRBD2
clone size: .
CDR3 length: 15
V gene: TRBV9
CDR3 protein: CASSVTSGATDTQYF
CDR3 DNA: TGTGCCAGCAGCGTCACTAGCGGGGCCACAGATACGCAGTATTTT

J gene: TRBJ2-3
D gene: .
clone size: many
CDR3 length: 16
V gene: TRBV9
CDR3 protein: CASSARPTSRTDTQYF
CDR3 DNA: TGTGCCAGCAGCGCCCGACCCACTAGTCGCACAGATACGCAGTATTTT

J gene: TRBJ1-2
D gene: TRBD1
clone size: many
CDR3 length: 18
V gene: TRBV9
CDR3 protein: CASSVAVGQGTLNYGYTF
CDR3 DNA: TGTGCCAGCAGCGTAGCGGTTGGACAGGGAACCCTTAACTATGGCTACACCTTC

J gene: TRBJ2-1
D gene: TRBD1
clone size: .
CDR3 length: 11
V gene: TRBV9
CDR3 protein: CASSAEQGQIF
CDR3 DNA: TGTGCCAGCAGCGCCGAACAGGGACAGATCTTC

J gene: TRBJ1-2
D gene: .
clone size: many
CDR3 length: 13
V gene: TRBV9
CDR3 protein: CASSVDTGHGYTF
CDR3 DNA: TGTGCCAGCAGCGTGGATACTGGGCATGGCTACACCTTC

J gene: TRBJ1-2
D gene: TRBD1
clone size: many
CDR3 length: 15
V gene: TRBV9
CDR3 protein: CASGGQVNANYGYTF
CDR3 DNA: TGTGCCAGCGGGGGACAGGTAAACGCTAACTATGGCTACACCTTC

J gene: TRBJ1-2
D gene: .
clone size: many
CDR3 length: 11
V gene: TRBV9
CDR3 protein: CASSSDSGYTF
CDR3 DNA: TGTGCCAGCAGCTCGGACTCTGGCTACACCTTC

J gene: TRBJ2-3
D gene: .
clone size: many
CDR3 length: 16
V gene: TRBV9
CDR3 protein: CASSVAAVGVVDTQYF
CDR3 DNA: TGTGCCAGCAGCGTAGCCGCGGTTGGGGTAGTGGATACGCAGTATTTT

J gene: TRBJ2-3
D gene: TRBD2
clone size: many
CDR3 length: 17
V gene: TRBV9
CDR3 protein: CASSPAILAGGTDTQYF
CDR3 DNA: TGTGCCAGCAGCCCAGCCATCCTAGCGGGGGGCACAGATACGCAGTATTTT

J gene: TRBJ2-3
D gene: .
clone size: medium-sized
CDR3 length: 13
V gene: TRBV9
CDR3 protein: CASSVGAADTQYF
CDR3 DNA: TGTGCCAGCAGCGTAGGTGCCGCGGATACGCAGTATTTT

J gene: TRBJ2-6
D gene: TRBD1
clone size: many
CDR3 length: 18
V gene: TRBV9
CDR3 protein: CASSLSGQVLSGANVLTF
CDR3 DNA: TGTGCCAGCAGCCTCTCGGGACAGGTACTCTCTGGGGCCAACGTCCTGACTTTC